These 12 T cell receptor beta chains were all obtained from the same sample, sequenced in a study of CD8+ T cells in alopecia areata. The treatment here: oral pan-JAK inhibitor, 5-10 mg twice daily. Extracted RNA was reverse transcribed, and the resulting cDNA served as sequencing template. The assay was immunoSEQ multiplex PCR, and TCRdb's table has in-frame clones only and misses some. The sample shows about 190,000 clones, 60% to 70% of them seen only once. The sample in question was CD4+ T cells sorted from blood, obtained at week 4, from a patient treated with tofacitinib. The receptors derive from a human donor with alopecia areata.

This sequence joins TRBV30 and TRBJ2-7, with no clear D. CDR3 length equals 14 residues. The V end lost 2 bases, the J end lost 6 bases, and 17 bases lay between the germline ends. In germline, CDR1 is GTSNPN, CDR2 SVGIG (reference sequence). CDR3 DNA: TGTGCCTGGAGTATAAACACCAACGTGGGCGAGCAGTACTTC. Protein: CAWSINTNVGEQYF.

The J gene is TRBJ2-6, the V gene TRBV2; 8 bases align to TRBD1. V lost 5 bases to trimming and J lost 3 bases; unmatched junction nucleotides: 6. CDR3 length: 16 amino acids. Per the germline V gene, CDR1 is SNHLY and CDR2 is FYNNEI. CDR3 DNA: TGTGCCAGCAGTAGACAGGGGTCGTATGGGGCCAACGTCCTGACTTTC. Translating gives CASSRQGSYGANVLTF.

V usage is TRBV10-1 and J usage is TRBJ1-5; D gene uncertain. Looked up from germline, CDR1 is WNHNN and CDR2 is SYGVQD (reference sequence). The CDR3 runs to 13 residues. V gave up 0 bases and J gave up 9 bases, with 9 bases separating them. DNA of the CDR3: TGCGCCAGCAGTGAGTCCGGCGGTGGGCCCCAGCATTTT. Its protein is CASSESGGGPQHF.

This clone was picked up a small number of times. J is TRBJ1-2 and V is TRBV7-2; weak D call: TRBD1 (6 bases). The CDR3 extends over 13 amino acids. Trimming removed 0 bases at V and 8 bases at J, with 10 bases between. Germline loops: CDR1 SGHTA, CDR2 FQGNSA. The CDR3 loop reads CASSLAGGDGYTF. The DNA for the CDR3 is TGTGCCAGCAGCTTAGCTGGGGGCGACGGCTACACCTTC.

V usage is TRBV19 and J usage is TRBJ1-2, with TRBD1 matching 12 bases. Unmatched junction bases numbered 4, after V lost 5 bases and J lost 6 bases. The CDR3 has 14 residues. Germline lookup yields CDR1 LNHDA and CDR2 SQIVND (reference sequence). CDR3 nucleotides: TGTGCCAGTAGTGCGGGACAGGGGGCGCATGGCTACACCTTC. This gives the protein CASSAGQGAHGYTF.

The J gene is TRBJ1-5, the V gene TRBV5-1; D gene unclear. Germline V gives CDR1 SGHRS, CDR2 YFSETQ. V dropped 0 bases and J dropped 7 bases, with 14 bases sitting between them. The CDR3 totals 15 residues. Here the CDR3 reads CASSLGVGRAQPQHF. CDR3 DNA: TGCGCCAGCAGCTTGGGAGTGGGTAGGGCCCAGCCCCAGCATTTT.

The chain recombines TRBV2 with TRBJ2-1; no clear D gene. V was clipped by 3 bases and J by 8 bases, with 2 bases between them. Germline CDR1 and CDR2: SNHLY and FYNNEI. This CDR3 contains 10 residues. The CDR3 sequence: CASSEDEQFF. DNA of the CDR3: TGTGCCAGCAGTGAGGATGAGCAGTTCTTC.

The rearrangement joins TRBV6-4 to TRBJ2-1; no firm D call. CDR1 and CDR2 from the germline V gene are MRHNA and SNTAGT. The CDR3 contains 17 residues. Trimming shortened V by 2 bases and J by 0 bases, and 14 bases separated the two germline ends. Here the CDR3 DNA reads TGTGCCAGCAGTGACACCTACCGGGTGAGCTCCTACAATGAGCAGTTCTTC. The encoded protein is CASSDTYRVSSYNEQFF.

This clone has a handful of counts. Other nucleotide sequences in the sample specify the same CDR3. The CDR3 sequence: CASSLTDYGYTF. As DNA, the CDR3 is TGTGCCAGCAGCTTGACAGACTATGGCTACACCTTC. The genes are TRBV5-4 and TRBJ1-2; D gene uncertain. The V end was cut by 1 base, the J end by 3 bases, with 4 bases between. From germline, CDR1 is SGHNT and CDR2 YYREEE (reference sequence). This CDR3 is 12 amino acids long.

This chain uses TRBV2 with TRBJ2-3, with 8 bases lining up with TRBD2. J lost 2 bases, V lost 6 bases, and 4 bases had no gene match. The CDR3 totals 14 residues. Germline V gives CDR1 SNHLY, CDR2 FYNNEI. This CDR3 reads CASRTGGYTDTQYF. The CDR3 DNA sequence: TGTGCCAGCAGGACGGGAGGGTACACAGATACGCAGTATTTT.

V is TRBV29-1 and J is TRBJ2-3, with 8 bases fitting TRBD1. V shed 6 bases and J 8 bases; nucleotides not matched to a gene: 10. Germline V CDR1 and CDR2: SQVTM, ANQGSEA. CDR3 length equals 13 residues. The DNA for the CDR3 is TGCAGCGTCCAGACAGGGGCGATAGGTACGCAGTATTTT. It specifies CSVQTGAIGTQYF.

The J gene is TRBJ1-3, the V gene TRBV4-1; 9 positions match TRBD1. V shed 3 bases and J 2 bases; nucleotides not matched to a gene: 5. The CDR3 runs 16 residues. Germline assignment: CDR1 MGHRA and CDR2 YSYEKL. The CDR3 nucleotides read TGCGCCAGCAGCCACCTGGGACAGGGAGCTGGAAACACCATATATTTT. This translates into CASSHLGQGAGNTIYF.